The 18 T cell receptor beta chains presented below share a single source sample, sequenced in a study of blood T cell repertoires in COVID-19. Method: immunoSEQ multiplex PCR; TCRdb's copy keeps in-frame clones and lacks some. Among a few hundred thousand clones, about 82% were seen once, and the ten largest hold about 4%. Material for sequencing was peripheral blood. Source of these receptors: a woman aged 50 to 60 with active or convalescent COVID-19.

The V gene is TRBV2, the J gene TRBJ2-1, with D perhaps matching TRBD1 (5 bases). The CDR3 is 14 residues long. The V and J ends lost 7 bases and 6 bases respectively, with 16 bases between them. Germline V lookup: CDR1 SNHLY, CDR2 FYNNEI. The CDR3 DNA is TGTGCCAGCAAGGGTCGAGAACAGGTCAATGAGCAGTTCTTC. It yields the protein CASKGREQVNEQFF. Full variable domain (remainder filled in from reference TRBV2 and TRBJ2-1): EPEVTQTPSHQVTQMGQEVILRCVPISNHLYFYWYRQILGQKVEFLVSFYNNEISEKSEIFDDQFSVERPDGSNFTLKIRSTKLEDSAMYFCASKGREQVNEQFFGPGTRLTVL.

This clone was detected once. The chain uses TRBV5-6 and TRBJ1-2, with TRBD1 matching 8 bases. The length of the CDR3 is 13 residues. Germline trimming cut 0 bases from V and 8 bases from J; bases unmatched to any gene: 3. Germline V lookup: CDR1 SGHDT, CDR2 YYEEEE. The CDR3, as DNA: TGTGCCAGCAGCTTGGCGCCAGGGGGCGGCTACACCTTC. Protein: CASSLAPGGGYTF.

V and J are TRBV6-4 and TRBJ2-1, with a weak D call TRBD2 (5 bases). Trimming took off 0 bases at V and 3 bases at J, with 12 bases between the two ends. Germline lookup yields CDR1 MRHNA and CDR2 SNTAGT. The CDR3 consists of 16 residues. The CDR3 region is CASSDSGSGDYNEQFF. CDR3 nucleotides: TGTGCCAGCAGTGACTCGGGGAGCGGAGACTACAATGAGCAGTTCTTC.

The CDR3 bases are TGTGCCTGGAGTGTATTCTCCCTCGAGCAGTACTTC. It yields the protein CAWSVFSLEQYF. This chain joins TRBV30 and TRBJ2-7; D is ambiguous. The CDR3 is 12 amino acids. Germline CDR1 reads GTSNPN; CDR2 reads SVGIG (reference sequence). The V and J ends lost 0 bases and 6 bases respectively, with 9 bases between them.

The rearrangement uses TRBV7-8 and TRBJ2-1; 9 bases agree with TRBD2. This CDR3 comprises 18 residues. Looked up from germline, CDR1 is SGHVS and CDR2 is FQNEAQ. With V trimmed by 5 bases and J by 0 bases, 11 bases remained unmatched. This chain's CDR3 is CASSTRSGSFGSYNEQFF. For the CDR3, the DNA is TGTGCCAGCAGCACCCGTAGCGGGAGCTTCGGCTCCTACAATGAGCAGTTCTTC.

V is TRBV18 and J is TRBJ2-7; 11 bases match TRBD2. There are 15 residues in the CDR3. Germline V lookup: CDR1 KGHSH, CDR2 LQKENI. The ends lost 4 bases at V and 6 bases at J; junction bases unmatched: 8. The CDR3 DNA reads TGTGCCAGCTCACTGGATAGCGGGAGGGCCGGCGAGCAGTACTTC. Protein product: CASSLDSGRAGEQYF.

The rearrangement joins TRBV27 to TRBJ2-7, with TRBD1 matching 7 bases. The CDR3 runs 16 residues. Germline V CDR1 and CDR2: MNHEY, SMNVEV (reference sequence). The V and J ends lost 6 bases and 3 bases, in that order; junction bases with no gene match: 14. DNA for the CDR3: TGTGCCAGCAGGCCGTATACAGGGGAATTTAACTACGAGCAGTACTTC. Translating it yields CASRPYTGEFNYEQYF.

The CDR3 DNA reads as TGTGCCAGCAGCTCCGTTGCCGGGACAGGGAAATCACCCCTCCACTTT. Encoded protein: CASSSVAGTGKSPLHF. V and J are TRBV11-2 and TRBJ1-6; TRBD1 matches 9 bases. The V gene's germline CDR1 is SGHAT and CDR2 FQNNGV. The CDR3 extends over 16 amino acids. The V and J ends lost 4 bases and 10 bases, in that order; junction bases with no gene match: 11.

The chain uses TRBV28 and TRBJ1-1, with 7 bases aligning to TRBD1. The CDR3 has 15 residues. The junction had 6 bases not matched to a gene; V was cut back by 4 bases and J by 1 base. CDR1 and CDR2 (germline): MDHEN, SYDVKM. The CDR3 protein is CASSSRGQPNTEAFF. CDR3 bases: TGTGCCAGCAGTTCCCGGGGACAGCCGAACACTGAAGCTTTCTTT.

CDR3 loop: CASSLGRVAYNEQFF. Written as DNA, the CDR3 is TGTGCCAGCAGTTTAGGGCGGGTTGCCTACAATGAGCAGTTCTTC. The rearrangement joins TRBV27 to TRBJ2-1; TRBD2 is a possible D gene (5 bases). With 2 bases removed from V and 2 bases from J, the gap between germline ends came to 10 bases. Germline values: CDR1 MNHEY, CDR2 SMNVEV (reference sequence). The CDR3 runs 15 residues.

This chain joins TRBV30 and TRBJ1-6, with 9 bases lining up with TRBD1. V was pared by 0 bases and J by 7 bases, with 10 bases of the junction left unmatched. The CDR3 sequence is 17 residues long. Germline V lookup: CDR1 GTSNPN, CDR2 SVGIG (reference sequence). CDR3 coding DNA: TGTGCCTGGAGTGTATCCCTGACAGGGGGAAGCAATTCACCCCTCCACTTT. Translated: CAWSVSLTGGSNSPLHF.

The table lists this clone with a count of one. This rearrangement joins TRBV7-8 to TRBJ1-1, with TRBD1 identical over 9 bases. V trimming: 5 bases; J trimming: 3 bases; junction bases outside the gene matches: 1. Germline lookup yields CDR1 SGHVS and CDR2 FQNEAQ. The CDR3 is made up of 13 amino acids. The DNA for the CDR3 is TGTGCCAGCAGCCGGACAGGGGACACTGAAGCTTTCTTT. Amino acids: CASSRTGDTEAFF. The whole variable domain, filled in from reference TRBV7-8 and TRBJ1-1, reads GAGVSQSPRYKVAKRGQDVALRCDPISGHVSLFWYQQALGQGPEFLTYFQNEAQLDKSGLPSDRFFAERPEGSVSTLKIQRTQQEDSAVYLCASSRTGDTEAFFGQGTRLTVV.

The rearrangement links TRBV5-1 to TRBJ2-7; 9 bases align to TRBD1. J gave up 3 bases and V 7 bases, and 11 bases lay outside the gene matches. The CDR3 is 15 residues long. Germline V CDR1 and CDR2: SGHRS, YFSETQ. CDR3 residues: CASGNEPGQGYEQYF. The CDR3 nucleotides are TGCGCCAGCGGAAATGAACCGGGACAGGGCTACGAGCAGTACTTC.

This clone was seen only once. The rearrangement joins TRBV12-3 or TRBV12-4 to TRBJ1-1; D is undetermined. The CDR3 contains 13 residues. The germline V and J ends were trimmed by 7 bases and 4 bases, with 13 bases remaining between them. CDR3 sequence reads: CASILRDGTEAFF. The CDR3 coding sequence is TGTGCCAGCATTCTCCGAGATGGCACTGAAGCTTTCTTT.

The CDR3 nucleotides are TGTGCTAGTGGTTTGGCCGGACTAGCGGGAGGGCCCGGATACAATGAGCAGTTCTTC. This encodes CASGLAGLAGGPGYNEQFF. The chain combines TRBV12-5 with TRBJ2-1; 15 bases are a match to TRBD2. The V segment lost 1 base and the J segment 4 bases; nucleotides outside the gene matches: 8. The germline V gene encodes CDR1 LGHNT and CDR2 FRNRAP. CDR3 length: 19 residues. Using reference TRBV12-5 and TRBJ2-1 for the parts outside the CDR3, the full variable domain is DARVTQTPRHKVTEMGQEVTMRCQPILGHNTVFWYRQTMMQGLELLAYFRNRAPLDDSGMPKDRFSAEMPDATLATLKIQPSEPRDSAVYFCASGLAGLAGGPGYNEQFFGPGTRLTVL.

The J gene is TRBJ2-2, the V gene TRBV28; a possible D gene is TRBD1 (5 bases). CDR3 length: 14 amino acids. Trimming stripped 3 bases from V and 9 bases from J, with 14 bases between. CDR1 is MDHEN and CDR2 is SYDVKM in the germline V gene. This CDR3 is CASSFPRVSRELFF. The CDR3 region has the DNA TGTGCCAGCAGTTTCCCCAGGGTTAGCCGGGAGCTGTTTTTT.

This clone was detected once. The chain recombines TRBV4-1 with TRBJ1-1; 7 positions match TRBD1. This CDR3 contains 15 residues. Germline assignment: CDR1 MGHRA and CDR2 YSYEKL. V dropped 6 bases and J dropped 0; count of bases not matched to a gene: 7. In nucleotides, the CDR3 is TGCGCCAGCAGTTCCAGACAGGGACTGAACACTGAAGCTTTCTTT. It translates to CASSSRQGLNTEAFF.

The genes are TRBV10-2 and TRBJ2-1; 16 bases agree with TRBD2. There are 19 residues in the CDR3. Trimming removed 0 bases from V and 3 bases from J; junction bases left unmatched: 5. Per the germline V gene, CDR1 is WSHSY and CDR2 is SAAADI. CDR3 region: CASSESGLAGGPRYNEQFF. The CDR3 DNA reads TGCGCCAGCAGTGAGTCGGGACTAGCGGGAGGGCCCCGCTACAATGAGCAGTTCTTC.